This T cell receptor beta chain stems from a study of shared clonotypes between healthy human individuals. Study as a whole: CD4 naive and CD4 memory each took three plates per donor, while CD8 naive took two and CD8 memory one. The study, taken as a whole, reports: There were few donors, and this limited the genetic and exposure-history diversity represented. Non-shared clonotypes were found to have lower generation probabilities than the clonotypes that were shared by all four of the sorted-subset donors.

Germline V CDR1 and CDR2: SGHRS, YFSETQ. CDR3 length: 14 residues. The germline V and J ends were trimmed by 2 bases and 5 bases, with 11 bases remaining between them. About this clone itself: Its antigen is not known.

Splitting of CD4+ cells produced CD45RA+ naive and CD45RA-negative memory subsets. The protocol was immunoSEQ multiplex PCR, while the TCRdb copy is restricted to in-frame clones and leaves out a portion. This sample has about a million clones, with about 80% found just once. The genes are TRBV5-1 and TRBJ2-1, with TRBD1 as a possible D gene (5 bases). This clonotype originated in a man between 18 and 35 years old in good health. Some clones in this sample may be carry-over from other donors' samples. The material sequenced was memory CD4+ T cells from PBMCs. The subset here: CD45RA-negative fraction. The CDR3, as DNA: TGCGCCAGCAGCTTCGACAGCTCAAACAATGAGCAGTTCTTC. It is translated as CASSFDSSNNEQFF.